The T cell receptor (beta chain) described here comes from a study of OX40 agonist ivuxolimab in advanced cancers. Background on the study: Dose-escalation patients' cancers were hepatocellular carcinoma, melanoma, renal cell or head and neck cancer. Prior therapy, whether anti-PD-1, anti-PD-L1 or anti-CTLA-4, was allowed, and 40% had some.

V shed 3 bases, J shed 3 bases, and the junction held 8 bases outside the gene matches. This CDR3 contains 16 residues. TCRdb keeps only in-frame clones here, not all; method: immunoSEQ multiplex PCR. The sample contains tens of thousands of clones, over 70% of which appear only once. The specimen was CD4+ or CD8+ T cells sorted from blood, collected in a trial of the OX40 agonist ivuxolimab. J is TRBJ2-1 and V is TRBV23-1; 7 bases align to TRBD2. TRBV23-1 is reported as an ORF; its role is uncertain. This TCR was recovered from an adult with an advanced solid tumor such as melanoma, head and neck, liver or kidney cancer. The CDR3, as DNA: TGCGCCAGCAGTCAGGTTTGGTGCGGGGGCTACAATGAGCAGTTCTTC. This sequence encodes CASSQVWCGGYNEQFF.